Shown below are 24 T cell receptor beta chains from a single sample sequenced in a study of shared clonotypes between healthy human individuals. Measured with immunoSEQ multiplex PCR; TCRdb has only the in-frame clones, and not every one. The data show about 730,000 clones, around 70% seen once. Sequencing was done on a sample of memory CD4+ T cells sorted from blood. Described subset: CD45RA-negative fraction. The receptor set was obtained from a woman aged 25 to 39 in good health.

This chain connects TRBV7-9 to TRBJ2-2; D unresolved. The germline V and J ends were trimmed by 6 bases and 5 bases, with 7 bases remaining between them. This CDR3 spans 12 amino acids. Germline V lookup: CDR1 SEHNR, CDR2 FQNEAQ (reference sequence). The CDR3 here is CASRTSTGELFF. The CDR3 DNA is TGTGCCAGCAGGACGTCAACCGGGGAGCTGTTTTTT.

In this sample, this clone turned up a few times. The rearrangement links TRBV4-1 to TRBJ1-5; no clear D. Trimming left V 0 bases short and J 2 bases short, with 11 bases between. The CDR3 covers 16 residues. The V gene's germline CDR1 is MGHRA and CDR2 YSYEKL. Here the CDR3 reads CASSQDGRGGNQPQHF. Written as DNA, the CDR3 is TGCGCCAGCAGCCAAGATGGGCGCGGAGGCAATCAGCCCCAGCATTTT.

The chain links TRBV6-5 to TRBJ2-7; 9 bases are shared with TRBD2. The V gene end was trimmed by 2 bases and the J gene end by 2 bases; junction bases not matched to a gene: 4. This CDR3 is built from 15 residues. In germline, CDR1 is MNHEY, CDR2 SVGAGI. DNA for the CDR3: TGTGCCAGCAGTTACGAAGCGGGAGGCGCCTACGAGCAGTACTTC. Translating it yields CASSYEAGGAYEQYF.

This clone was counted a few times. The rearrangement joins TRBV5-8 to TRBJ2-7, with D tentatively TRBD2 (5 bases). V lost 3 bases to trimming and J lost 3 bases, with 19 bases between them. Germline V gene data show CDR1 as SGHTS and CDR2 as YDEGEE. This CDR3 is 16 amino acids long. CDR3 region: CASSSWRFGSYYEQYF. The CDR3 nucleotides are TGTGCCAGCAGCTCATGGAGGTTCGGCAGCTACTACGAGCAGTACTTC.

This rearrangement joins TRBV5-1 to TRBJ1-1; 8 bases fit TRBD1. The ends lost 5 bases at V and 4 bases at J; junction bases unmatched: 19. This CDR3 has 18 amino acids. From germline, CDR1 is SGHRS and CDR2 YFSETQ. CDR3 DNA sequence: TGCGCCAGCAGTCCGATCCCAGGGGGCGCGGTGGGTTCCACTGAAGCTTTCTTT. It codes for CASSPIPGGAVGSTEAFF.

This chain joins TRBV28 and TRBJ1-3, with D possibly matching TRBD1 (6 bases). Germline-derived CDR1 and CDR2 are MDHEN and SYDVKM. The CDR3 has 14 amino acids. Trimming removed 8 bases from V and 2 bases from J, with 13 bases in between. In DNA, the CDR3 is TGTGCCAGCGGGTTAAGACAGGCTGGAAACACCATATATTTT. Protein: CASGLRQAGNTIYF.

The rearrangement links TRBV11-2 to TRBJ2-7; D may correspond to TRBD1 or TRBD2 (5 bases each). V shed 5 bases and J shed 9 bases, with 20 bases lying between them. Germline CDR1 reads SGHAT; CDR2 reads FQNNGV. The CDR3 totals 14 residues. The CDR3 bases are TGTGCCAGCAGCCCGGACCCACGATTAGGGACGCAGTACTTC. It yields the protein CASSPDPRLGTQYF. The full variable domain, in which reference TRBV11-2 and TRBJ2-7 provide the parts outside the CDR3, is EAGVAQSPRYKIIEKRQSVAFWCNPISGHATLYWYQQILGQGPKLLIQFQNNGVVDDSQLPKDRFSAERLKGVDSTLKIQPAKLEDSAVYLCASSPDPRLGTQYFGPGTRLTVT.

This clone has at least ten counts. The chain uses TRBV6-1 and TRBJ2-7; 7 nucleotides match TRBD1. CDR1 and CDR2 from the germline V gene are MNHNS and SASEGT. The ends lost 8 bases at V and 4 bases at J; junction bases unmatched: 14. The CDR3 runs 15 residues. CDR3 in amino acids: CASVRGQVGLYEQYF. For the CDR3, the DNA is TGTGCCAGCGTCCGAGGACAGGTTGGTTTATACGAGCAGTACTTC.

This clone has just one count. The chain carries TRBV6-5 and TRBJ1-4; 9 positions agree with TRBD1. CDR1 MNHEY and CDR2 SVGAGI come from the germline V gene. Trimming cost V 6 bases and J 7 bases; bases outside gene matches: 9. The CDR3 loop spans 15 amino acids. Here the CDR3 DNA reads TGTGCCAGCAGCACCTTGGGACAGGGCGGTGAAAAACTGTTTTTT. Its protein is CASSTLGQGGEKLFF.

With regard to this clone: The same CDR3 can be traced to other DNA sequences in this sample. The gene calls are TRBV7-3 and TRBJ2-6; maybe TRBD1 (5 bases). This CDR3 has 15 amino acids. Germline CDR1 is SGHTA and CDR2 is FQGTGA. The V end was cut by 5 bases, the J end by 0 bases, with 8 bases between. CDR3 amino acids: CASSLDSSGANVLTF. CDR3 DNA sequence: TGTGCCAGCAGCCTCGACAGCTCTGGGGCCAACGTCCTGACTTTC.

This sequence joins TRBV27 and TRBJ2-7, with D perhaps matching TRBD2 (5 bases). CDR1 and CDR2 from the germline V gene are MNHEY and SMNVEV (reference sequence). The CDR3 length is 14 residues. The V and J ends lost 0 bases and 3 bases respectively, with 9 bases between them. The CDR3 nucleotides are TGTGCCAGCAGTTTATCAATTCGGGGCTACGAGCAGTACTTC. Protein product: CASSLSIRGYEQYF.

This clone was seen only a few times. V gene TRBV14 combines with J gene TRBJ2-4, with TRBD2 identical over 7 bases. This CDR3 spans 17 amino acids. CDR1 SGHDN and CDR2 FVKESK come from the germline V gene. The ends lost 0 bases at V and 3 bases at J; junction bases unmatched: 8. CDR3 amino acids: CASSQEGGTGRKNIQYF. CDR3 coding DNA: TGTGCCAGCAGCCAAGAGGGAGGGACCGGCCGCAAAAACATTCAGTACTTC.

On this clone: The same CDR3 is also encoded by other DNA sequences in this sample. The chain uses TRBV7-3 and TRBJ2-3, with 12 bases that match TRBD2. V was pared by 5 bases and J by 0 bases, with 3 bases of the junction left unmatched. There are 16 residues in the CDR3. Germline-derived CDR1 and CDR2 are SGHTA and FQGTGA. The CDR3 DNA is TGTGCCAGCAGCCTCGGGACTAGCGGGAGCACAGATACGCAGTATTTT. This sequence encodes CASSLGTSGSTDTQYF.

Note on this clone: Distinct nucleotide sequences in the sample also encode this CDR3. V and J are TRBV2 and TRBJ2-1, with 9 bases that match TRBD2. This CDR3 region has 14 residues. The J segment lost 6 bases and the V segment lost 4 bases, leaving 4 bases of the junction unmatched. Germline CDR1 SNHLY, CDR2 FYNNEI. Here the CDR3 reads CASSGLAEPNEQFF. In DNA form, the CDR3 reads TGTGCCAGCAGTGGACTAGCGGAACCCAATGAGCAGTTCTTC.

DNA for the CDR3: TGTGCCAGCAGCCCCGGGGGAATGAAGAGGGACACTGAAGCTTTCTTT. Its protein is CASSPGGMKRDTEAFF. The chain recombines TRBV9 with TRBJ1-1, with D perhaps matching TRBD1 (5 bases). With 4 bases removed from V and 3 bases from J, the gap between germline ends came to 19 bases. CDR1 is SGDLS and CDR2 is YYNGEE in the germline V gene. CDR3 length: 16 residues.

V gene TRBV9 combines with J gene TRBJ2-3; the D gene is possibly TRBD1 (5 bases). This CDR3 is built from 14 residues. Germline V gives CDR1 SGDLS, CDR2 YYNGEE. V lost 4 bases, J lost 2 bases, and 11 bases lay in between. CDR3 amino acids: CASSPRRVTDTQYF. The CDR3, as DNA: TGTGCCAGCAGCCCGCGCAGGGTCACAGATACGCAGTATTTT.

The CDR3 here is CASRLGPGTALGRSRTDTQYF. The CDR3 bases are TGTGCCAGCAGGTTGGGGCCCGGGACAGCCCTAGGGAGAAGCCGCACAGATACGCAGTATTTT. The gene calls are TRBV28 and TRBJ2-3; TRBD1 aligns across 7 bases. The CDR3 loop spans 21 amino acids. Germline values: CDR1 MDHEN, CDR2 SYDVKM. Germline trimming cut 6 bases from V and 1 base from J; bases unmatched to any gene: 25.

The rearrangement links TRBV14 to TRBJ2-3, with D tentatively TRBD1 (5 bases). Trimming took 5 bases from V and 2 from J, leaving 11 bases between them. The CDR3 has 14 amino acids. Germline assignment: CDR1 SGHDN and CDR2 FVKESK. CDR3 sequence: CASSTHGHTDTQYF. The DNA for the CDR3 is TGTGCCAGCAGCACACACGGACACACAGATACGCAGTATTTT.

The chain's CDR3 is CATGDRVTEQYF. The CDR3 DNA is TGTGCCACCGGGGACAGGGTCACGGAGCAGTACTTC. J is TRBJ2-7 and V is TRBV10-3; 9 nucleotides match TRBD1. This CDR3 region has 12 residues. With 10 bases clipped from V and 7 bases from J, the junction kept 8 bases outside the gene matches. Germline V gives CDR1 ENHRY, CDR2 SYGVKD.

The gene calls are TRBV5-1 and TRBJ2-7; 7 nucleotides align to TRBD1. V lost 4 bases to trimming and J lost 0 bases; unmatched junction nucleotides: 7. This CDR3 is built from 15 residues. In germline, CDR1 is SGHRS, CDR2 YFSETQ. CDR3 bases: TGCGCCAGCAGCGCCCCCGGGACAGTCTCCTACGAGCAGTACTTC. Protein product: CASSAPGTVSYEQYF.

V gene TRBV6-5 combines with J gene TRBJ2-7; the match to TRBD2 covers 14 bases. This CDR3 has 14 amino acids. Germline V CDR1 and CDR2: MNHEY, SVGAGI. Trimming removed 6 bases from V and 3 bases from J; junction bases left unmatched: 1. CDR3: CASRGLAGDYEQYF. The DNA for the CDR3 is TGTGCCAGCAGGGGACTAGCGGGAGACTACGAGCAGTACTTC.

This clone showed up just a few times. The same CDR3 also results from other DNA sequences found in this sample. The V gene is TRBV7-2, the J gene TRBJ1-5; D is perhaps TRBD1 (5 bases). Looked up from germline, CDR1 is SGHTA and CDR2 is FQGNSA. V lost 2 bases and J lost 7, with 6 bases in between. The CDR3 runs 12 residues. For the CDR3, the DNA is TGTGCCAGCAGCTTACGGGGCCAGCCCCAGCATTTT. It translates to CASSLRGQPQHF.

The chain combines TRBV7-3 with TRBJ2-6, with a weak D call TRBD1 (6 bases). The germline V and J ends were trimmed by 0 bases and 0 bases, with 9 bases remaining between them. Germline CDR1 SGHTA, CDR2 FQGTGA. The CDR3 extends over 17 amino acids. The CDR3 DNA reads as TGTGCCAGCAGCTTAACTGGGGGCGGCTCTGGGGCCAACGTCCTGACTTTC. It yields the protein CASSLTGGGSGANVLTF.

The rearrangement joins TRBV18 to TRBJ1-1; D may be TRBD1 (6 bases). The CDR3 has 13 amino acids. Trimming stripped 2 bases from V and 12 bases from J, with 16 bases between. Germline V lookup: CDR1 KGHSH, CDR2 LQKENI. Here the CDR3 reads CASSPWTDESSFF. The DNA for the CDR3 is TGTGCCAGCTCACCATGGACAGATGAGAGTTCTTTCTTT.